Here is one T cell receptor beta chain with its context. The antigen is undetermined. The PCR used 52 TRBV and 13 TRBJ primers. Sequencing used immunoSEQ multiplex PCR; TCRdb keeps in-frame clones, though not all of them. The sample has tens of thousands of clones; about 93% are singletons. With 6 bases clipped from V and 2 bases from J, the junction kept 4 bases outside the gene matches. The CDR3 contains 15 residues. Germline V gene lookup returns CDR1 MNHEY and CDR2 SMNVEV (reference sequence). This record belongs to a study of regulatory T cells. General observations from the study: Regulatory T cells showed the strongest V-J pair restriction and V/J gene skewing among patient repertoires. In CD3G-deficient patients, conventional CD4+ T cells were enriched for hydrophobic CDR3 residues at positions 6 and 7.

At testing, patients were 2 to 39 years old, with reduced naive and increased memory T-cell proportions. Sequencing was done on a sample of conventional CD4+ T cells sorted from blood. This receptor was taken from a child aged 2-15 years with CD3G deficiency. This chain joins TRBV27 and TRBJ2-6; 7 nucleotides agree with TRBD1. CDR3 in DNA: TGTGCCAGCAGACCGACAGGGACTGGGGCCAACGTCCTGACTTTC. Its translation is CASRPTGTGANVLTF.